This record covers a single TCR beta chain. Its antigen remains unidentified. Described treatment: roughly ten-day PBMC culture with coronavirus spike peptide pools or control peptides (ViraFEST assay). CDR1 LNHDA and CDR2 SQIVND come from the germline V gene (reference sequence). V lost 7 bases, J lost 4 bases, and 20 bases lay in between. The CDR3 sequence is 17 residues long. The data derive from a study of vaccination and CD4 T cells after COVID-19. Study overall: Convalescent study patients returned SARS-CoV-2 positive nasal swab PCR results, with fewer than ten mild cases and one severe. Ranging from 14 to 241, the interval between dose two and post-vaccine sampling had a median of about ten weeks.

The study sequenced cultured CD4+ T cell DNA using the Oncomine TCR Beta short-read assay. TCRdb re-analysed the PCR reads in MiXCR, keeping a single row per CDR3 protein. Counted here are 15,000 to 20,000 distinct CDR3 sequences, roughly half occurring once; the ten biggest clones make up nearly 10%. Study-wide results and caveats: A nonsignificant median increase from 21 to 38 SARS-CoV-2-reactive clonotypes was observed.

This TCR came from a human donor who had recovered from COVID-19. The rearrangement uses TRBV19 and TRBJ2-6; D possibly corresponds to TRBD2 (5 bases). The source material was CD4+ T cells from blood, cultured in vitro. In DNA form, the CDR3 reads TGTGCCAGTACCGACGGGATGAGGGTCAGGGGGGCCAACGTCCTGACTTTC. Translated, it gives CASTDGMRVRGANVLTF.